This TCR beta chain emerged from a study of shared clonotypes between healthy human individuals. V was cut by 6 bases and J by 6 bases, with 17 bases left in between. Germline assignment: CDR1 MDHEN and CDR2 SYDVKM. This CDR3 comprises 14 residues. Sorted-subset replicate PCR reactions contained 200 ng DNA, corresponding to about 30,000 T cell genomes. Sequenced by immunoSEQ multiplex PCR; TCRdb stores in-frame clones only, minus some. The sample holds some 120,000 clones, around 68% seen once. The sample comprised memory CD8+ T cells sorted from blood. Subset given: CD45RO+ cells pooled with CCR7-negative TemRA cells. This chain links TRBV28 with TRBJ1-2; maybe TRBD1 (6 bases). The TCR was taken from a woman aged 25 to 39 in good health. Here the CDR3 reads CASSPTGTGDGYTF. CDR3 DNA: TGTGCCAGCAGCCCGACAGGCACAGGAGATGGCTACACCTTC.